Ten or more counts support the clone carrying this T cell receptor beta chain. CDR1 and CDR2 (germline): SNHLY, FYNNEI. The CDR3 contains 10 residues. The V end lost 8 bases, the J end lost 3 bases, and 4 bases lay between the germline ends. The sample originates from a study of T cell repertoires in cytomegalovirus infection. In TCRdb, the reads were re-called with MiXCR into one record per CDR3 protein. This table has a few hundred thousand distinct CDR3 sequences, approximately 15% appearing once. Sequenced material: PBMCs. This TCR was sampled from a human donor in good health (CMV status not recorded). Some clones in this sample may be carry-over from other donors' samples. The rearrangement uses TRBV2 and TRBJ2-5, with no clear D. CDR3 in DNA: TGTGCCAGCGGGGAAGAGACCCAGTACTTC. Translated: CASGEETQYF.